This T cell receptor (beta chain) emerged from a study of blood T cell repertoires in COVID-19. Study overall: Collection of acute and convalescent COVID-19 samples took place in the United States, Italy and Spain. Sample material is recorded as cDNA or gDNA derived from T cells, B-cell-depleted T cells, or PBMCs.

In the original analysis: Using reference gene primer amplification, nucleated cell counts were estimated. Produced via immunoSEQ multiplex PCR; TCRdb's table is partial and in-frame only. The DNA was the basis for D and trimming; V, J and clone size are from that table. Seen here are 200,000 to 250,000 clones, around 86% observed once, and the top ten hold around 2%. There are 13 residues in the CDR3. CDR1 and CDR2 (germline): LNHDA, SQIVND (reference sequence). The V end lost 0 bases, the J end lost 5 bases, and 7 bases lay between the germline ends. The J gene is TRBJ1-1, the V gene TRBV19, with TRBD1 as a possible D gene (5 bases). Specimen: peripheral blood. This receptor was obtained from a man in his thirties or forties who had recovered from COVID-19. CDR3 protein: CASSIDRGTEAFF. The CDR3 DNA follows: TGTGCCAGTAGTATAGATAGGGGTACTGAAGCTTTCTTT.